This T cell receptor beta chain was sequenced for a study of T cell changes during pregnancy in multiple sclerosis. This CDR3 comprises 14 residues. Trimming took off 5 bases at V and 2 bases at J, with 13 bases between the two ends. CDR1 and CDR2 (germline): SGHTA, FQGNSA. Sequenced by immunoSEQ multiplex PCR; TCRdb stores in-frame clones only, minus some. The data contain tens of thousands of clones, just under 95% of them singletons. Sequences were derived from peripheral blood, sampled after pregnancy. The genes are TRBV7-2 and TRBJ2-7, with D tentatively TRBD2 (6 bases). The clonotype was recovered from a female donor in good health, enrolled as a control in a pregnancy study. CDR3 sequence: CASSRPGLAYEQYF. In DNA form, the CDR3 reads TGTGCCAGCAGCCGGCCGGGACTTGCCTACGAGCAGTACTTC.